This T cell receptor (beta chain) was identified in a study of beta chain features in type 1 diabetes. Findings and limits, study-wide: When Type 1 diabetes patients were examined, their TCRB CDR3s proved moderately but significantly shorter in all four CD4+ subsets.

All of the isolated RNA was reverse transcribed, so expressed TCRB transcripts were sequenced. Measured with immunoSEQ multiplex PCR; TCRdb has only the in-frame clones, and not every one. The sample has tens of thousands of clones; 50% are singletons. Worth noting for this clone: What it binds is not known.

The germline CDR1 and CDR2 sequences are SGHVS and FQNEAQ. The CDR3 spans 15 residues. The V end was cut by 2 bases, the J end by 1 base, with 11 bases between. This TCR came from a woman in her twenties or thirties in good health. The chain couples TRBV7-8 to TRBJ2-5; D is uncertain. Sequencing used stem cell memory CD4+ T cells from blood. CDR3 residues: CASSLSSNIQETQYF. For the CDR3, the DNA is TGTGCCAGCAGCTTATCCAGTAACATCCAAGAGACCCAGTACTTC.